Below, 7 T cell receptor beta chains from the same sample are listed, as sequenced in a study of T cell responses to AZD1222 COVID-19 vaccine. TCRdb's table, derived via immunoSEQ multiplex PCR, lists solely in-frame clones and lacks some. Of 140,000 or so clones detected, approximately 90% appear once; the ten largest clones hold around 1.6%. The material sequenced was peripheral blood, taken on day 0 of AZD1222 vaccination. The receptors stem from an adult in good health.

The V call is TRBV20-1, the J call TRBJ1-1; TRBD1 matches at 7 bases. Germline V gene data show CDR1 as DFQATT and CDR2 as SNEGSKA (reference sequence). V lost 3 bases to trimming and J lost 9 bases; unmatched junction nucleotides: 4. This CDR3 is 11 amino acids long. CDR3 bases: TGCAGTGCTAGTGGCAGGGGGAAAGCTTTCTTT. This gives the protein CSASGRGKAFF.

The V gene is TRBV19, the J gene TRBJ2-1; 9 positions agree with TRBD1. Trimming took 9 bases from V and 7 from J; bases not matched to a gene: 10. The germline CDR1 and CDR2 sequences are LNHDA and SQIVND (reference sequence). CDR3 size: 14 residues. In nucleotides, the CDR3 is TGTGCCAGCAATAGGGGGGACAGGGTGAATGAGCAGTTCTTC. This codes for CASNRGDRVNEQFF.

The chain combines TRBV7-6 with TRBJ1-6; no definite D call. Trimming took 6 bases from V and 0 from J, leaving 18 bases between them. This CDR3 spans 18 amino acids. Germline V gene sequence: CDR1 SGHVS, CDR2 FNYEAQ. The CDR3 reads CASSYQVPSSSYNSPLHF. Written as DNA, the CDR3 is TGTGCCAGCAGTTACCAGGTGCCCTCGAGCTCCTATAATTCACCCCTCCACTTT.

V and J are TRBV27 and TRBJ1-4, with 9 bases matching TRBD1. The germline V gene has CDR1 MNHEY and CDR2 SMNVEV (reference sequence). The CDR3 spans 17 residues. Germline trimming cut 3 bases from V and 8 bases from J; bases unmatched to any gene: 13. The CDR3 DNA follows: TGTGCCAGCAGTTTCCGACCGGGACAGGGTAGACGAGAAAAACTGTTTTTT. As protein: CASSFRPGQGRREKLFF. Filled out from reference TRBV27 and TRBJ1-4, the complete variable domain reads EAQVTQNPRYLITVTGKKLTVTCSQNMNHEYMSWYRQDPGLGLRQIYYSMNVEVTDKGDVPEGYKVSRKEKRNFPLILESPSPNQTSLYFCASSFRPGQGRREKLFFGSGTQLSVL.

The V call is TRBV5-4, the J call TRBJ2-2; D unclear. In germline, CDR1 is SGHNT, CDR2 YYREEE (reference sequence). Deletions cut 4 bases from V and 3 bases from J, with 16 bases between. The CDR3 is made up of 16 amino acids. CDR3 protein: CASSNKEVADTGELFF. Here the CDR3 DNA reads TGTGCCAGCAGCAATAAAGAGGTGGCGGACACCGGGGAGCTGTTTTTT.

The genes are TRBV28 and TRBJ1-3; no definite D call. Germline V gene lookup returns CDR1 MDHEN and CDR2 SYDVKM. This CDR3 contains 16 residues. V lost 6 bases to trimming and J lost 0 bases, with 15 bases between them. The CDR3: CASSPDGLASGNTIYF. Written as DNA, the CDR3 is TGTGCCAGCAGCCCTGACGGGCTCGCCTCTGGAAACACCATATATTTT.

The chain has TRBV6-1 and TRBJ1-4; 8 bases agree with TRBD1. V trimming: 2 bases; J trimming: 3 bases; junction bases outside the gene matches: 8. Germline loops: CDR1 MNHNS, CDR2 SASEGT. CDR3 length: 17 amino acids. The CDR3 region has the DNA TGTGCCAGCAGTGAATGGGCCAGGGGGCTGTCTAATGAAAAACTGTTTTTT. It codes for CASSEWARGLSNEKLFF.